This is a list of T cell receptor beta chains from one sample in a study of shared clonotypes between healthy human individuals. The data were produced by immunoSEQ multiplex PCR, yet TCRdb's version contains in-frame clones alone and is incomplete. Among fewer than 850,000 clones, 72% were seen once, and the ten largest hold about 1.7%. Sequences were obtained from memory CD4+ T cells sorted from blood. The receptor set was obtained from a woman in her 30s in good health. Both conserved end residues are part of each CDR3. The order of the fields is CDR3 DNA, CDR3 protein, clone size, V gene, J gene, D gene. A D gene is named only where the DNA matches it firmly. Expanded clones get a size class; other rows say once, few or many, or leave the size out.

TGTGCCAGCAGTGGACCCGGTCAGGGGATGAACACTGAAGCTTTCTTT	CASSGPGQGMNTEAFF	few	TRBV28	TRBJ1-1	.
TGTGCCAGCAGTCGACAGGGGGGAAATCAGCCCCAGCATTTT	CASSRQGGNQPQHF	.	TRBV6-5	TRBJ1-5	TRBD1
TGCGCCAGCAGTCGCGCGGGACAGGGTTTCGACGAGCAGTACTTC	CASSRAGQGFDEQYF	.	TRBV5-1	TRBJ2-7	TRBD1
TGTGCCAGCTTGCCCGGGAGTGGCACCGGGGAGCTGTTTTTT	CASLPGSGTGELFF	.	TRBV27	TRBJ2-2	.
TGCGCCAGCAGCTTGGAGCCGGGCAATGAGCAGTTCTTC	CASSLEPGNEQFF	few	TRBV5-1	TRBJ2-1	.
TGTGCCAGCGCAACCCTAGCGGGAGGAACCGGGGAGCTGTTTTTT	CASATLAGGTGELFF	few	TRBV25-1	TRBJ2-2	TRBD2
TGTGCGAGCATGGGCAGGGAGTCCTACGAGCAGTACTTC	CASMGRESYEQYF	.	TRBV11-2	TRBJ2-7	.
TGTGCCAGCTCACCGGGAAGACTAGCCGGGGGTCGTCGGGAGCTGTTTTTT	CASSPGRLAGGRRELFF	.	TRBV18	TRBJ2-2	TRBD2
TGTGCCAGCAGTACGGGACAGAGATATAGCAATCAGCCCCAGCATTTT	CASSTGQRYSNQPQHF	.	TRBV28	TRBJ1-5	TRBD1
TGTGCCAGCCTCCCTACTAGCGGGAAATACGAGCAGTACTTC	CASLPTSGKYEQYF	.	TRBV28	TRBJ2-7	TRBD2
TGTGCCAGCAGTGGCTCCATCGGCAAGACTTACGAGCAGTACTTC	CASSGSIGKTYEQYF	.	TRBV6-1	TRBJ2-7	.
TGCGCCAGCAGCTTGGCCTCGGTAGGGGCGACCTACGAGCAGTACTTC	CASSLASVGATYEQYF	.	TRBV5-1	TRBJ2-7	.
TGTGCCAGTAGCCCCCGACAGGGTTTGAACACTGAAGCTTTCTTT	CASSPRQGLNTEAFF	.	TRBV19	TRBJ1-1	TRBD1
TGTGCCAGCAGTGGCCACCTAGCGGGAGTTATCTCCTACGAGCAGTACTTC	CASSGHLAGVISYEQYF	many	TRBV2	TRBJ2-7	TRBD2
TGTGCCAGCAGTGAGGCTAGCGGCCCTATAACCCAGTACTTC	CASSEASGPITQYF	.	TRBV25-1	TRBJ2-5	TRBD2
TGCGCCAGCAGCCAAGCCCCCGGCCCGATGGTGCTTCACGAGCAGTACTTC	CASSQAPGPMVLHEQYF	.	TRBV4-1	TRBJ2-7	.
TGTGCCAGCACCAATGACTTGAACACTGAAGCTTTCTTT	CASTNDLNTEAFF	.	TRBV7-2	TRBJ1-1	.
TGTGCCTGGACCTACCGTAGGGCTGAAGCTTTCTTT	CAWTYRRAEAFF	.	TRBV30	TRBJ1-1	.
TGTGCCAGCAGCTCGTCAATTATGAACACTGAAGCTTTCTTT	CASSSSIMNTEAFF	.	TRBV5-4	TRBJ1-1	.
TGCGCCAGCAGCCTAGCGGGAGGGCCTGGCAATGAGCAGTTCTTC	CASSLAGGPGNEQFF	few	TRBV4-1	TRBJ2-1	TRBD2
TGCGCCAGCAGTGACGGGACTACCTACGAGCAGTACTTC	CASSDGTTYEQYF	few	TRBV10-1	TRBJ2-7	TRBD2
TGTGCCAGCAGCCGACCAATGGGACAGATGAACACCGGGGAGCTGTTTTTT	CASSRPMGQMNTGELFF	few	TRBV27	TRBJ2-2	TRBD1
TGTGCCAGTAGTCTCCCCCGGACGGGGAACACTGAAGCTTTCTTT	CASSLPRTGNTEAFF	once	TRBV19	TRBJ1-1	.
TGCGCCAGCAGCTTGGGACCAGAGAACACTGAAGCTTTCTTT	CASSLGPENTEAFF	.	TRBV5-1	TRBJ1-1	.
TGTGCCAGCAGCGTTTTCGACAGGGGGCATGCTTCTGGCTACACCTTC	CASSVFDRGHASGYTF	once	TRBV9	TRBJ1-2	TRBD1
TGTGCCAGCAGCGCCCCGACTAGGGACGAGCAGTACTTC	CASSAPTRDEQYF	.	TRBV7-9	TRBJ2-7	.
TGTGCCAGCAGGTCGCCGGGACAAGGCTATGGCTACACCTTC	CASRSPGQGYGYTF	.	TRBV11-2	TRBJ1-2	.
TGTGCCAGCAGTTCATACATAGCGGGAGGGCACTACGAGCAGTACTTC	CASSSYIAGGHYEQYF	once	TRBV28	TRBJ2-7	TRBD2
TGTGCCAGCTCACCGGGACAGAGTCAGCAAGAGACCCAGTACTTC	CASSPGQSQQETQYF	.	TRBV18	TRBJ2-5	TRBD1
TGTGCCAGCAGCTTAGTGGGAGGCCCGGCAGATACGCAGTATTTT	CASSLVGGPADTQYF	.	TRBV7-9	TRBJ2-3	.
TGTGCCAGCAGTCCGAGTAGGGGGCTATACGAAAAACTGTTTTTT	CASSPSRGLYEKLFF	.	TRBV27	TRBJ1-4	TRBD1
TGTGCCAGCTCACCACGGGCACTAGCGGGAGGCCTGACCTACTCCTACGAGCAGTACTTC	CASSPRALAGGLTYSYEQYF	.	TRBV18	TRBJ2-7	TRBD2
TGTGCCAGCGGCCTAGCGGAGAGCACAGATACGCAGTATTTT	CASGLAESTDTQYF	.	TRBV6-1	TRBJ2-3	TRBD2
TGTGCCAGCAGCTTGTTTCGGACTCCCGCAGGACTACCATACAATGAGCAGTTCTTC	CASSLFRTPAGLPYNEQFF	.	TRBV5-6	TRBJ2-1	.
TGCAGCGTTCTTCGTCAATTCTCTGGGGCCAACGTCCTGACTTTC	CSVLRQFSGANVLTF	.	TRBV29-1	TRBJ2-6	.
TGTGCCAGCAGCGTAGAAGTTTCTGAGCAGTTCTTC	CASSVEVSEQFF	.	TRBV9	TRBJ2-1	.
TGTGCCAGCAGCCCTTCCGGAGGACTGAACACCGGGGAGCTGTTTTTT	CASSPSGGLNTGELFF	.	TRBV7-8	TRBJ2-2	.